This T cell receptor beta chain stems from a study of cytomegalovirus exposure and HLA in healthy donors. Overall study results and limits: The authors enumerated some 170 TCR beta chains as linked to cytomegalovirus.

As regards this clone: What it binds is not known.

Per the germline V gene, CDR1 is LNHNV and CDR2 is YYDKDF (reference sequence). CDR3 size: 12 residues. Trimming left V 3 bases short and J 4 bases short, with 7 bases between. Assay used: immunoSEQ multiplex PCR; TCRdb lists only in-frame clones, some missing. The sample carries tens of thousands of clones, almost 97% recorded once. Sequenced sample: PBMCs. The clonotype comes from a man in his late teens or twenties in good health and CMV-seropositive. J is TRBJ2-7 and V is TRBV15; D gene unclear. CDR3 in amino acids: CATSSEAYEQYF. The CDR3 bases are TGTGCCACCAGCAGCGAAGCTTACGAGCAGTACTTC.